The table lists the clone carrying this TCR beta chain with a few counts. Mouse names are used for the genes. Read sequence stops 1 residue before the CDR3 end, and the germline J gene provides the missing end. Trimming cost V 3 bases and J 1 base; bases outside gene matches: 5. Germline V gene sequence: CDR1 NNHDY, CDR2 SYVADS. The CDR3 runs 16 residues. The data belong to a study of tissue T cells after allogeneic stem cell transplantation. Sequenced by immunoSEQ multiplex PCR; TCRdb stores in-frame clones only, minus some. The table has about 7,400 clones, approximately 64% seen once. The sequencing input was blood. The sequence was obtained from a female BALB/c mouse in good health. MHC haplotype of the strain: H2-d. The chain joins TRBV13-3 to TRBJ2-1; 9 bases map to TRBD1. The CDR3 bases that were read are TGTGCCAGCAGTGTCCCGGGACAGGGAAACTATGCTGAGCAGTTC. Amino acids: CASSVPGQGNYAEQF. The CDR3, in full, reads CASSVPGQGNYAEQFF.